This T cell receptor (beta chain) stems from a study of T cell responses to AZD1222 COVID-19 vaccine. Whole-study results and caveats: A rise in Spike-specific TCR breadth and depth followed two AZD1222 doses. The study sampled repertoires only after the peak T cell response.

Looked up from germline, CDR1 is WSHSY and CDR2 is SAAADI. V lost 8 bases and J 7 bases, leaving 15 bases between the germline ends. CDR3 length: 12 amino acids. Points on this clone: Antigen unknown.

Produced via immunoSEQ multiplex PCR; TCRdb's table is partial and in-frame only. The table has some 180,000 clones, about 93% seen once. The sequence was collected from an adult who received the MenACWY meningococcal vaccine as a control. Sequenced material: peripheral blood, taken 28 days after the second dose of the MenACWY control vaccine. The chain employs TRBV10-2 and TRBJ2-7; TRBD1 or TRBD2 may be the D gene (5 bases each). CDR3 amino acids: CASGTGTGEQYF. The CDR3 nucleotides are TGCGCCAGCGGGACGGGCACGGGAGAGCAGTACTTC.